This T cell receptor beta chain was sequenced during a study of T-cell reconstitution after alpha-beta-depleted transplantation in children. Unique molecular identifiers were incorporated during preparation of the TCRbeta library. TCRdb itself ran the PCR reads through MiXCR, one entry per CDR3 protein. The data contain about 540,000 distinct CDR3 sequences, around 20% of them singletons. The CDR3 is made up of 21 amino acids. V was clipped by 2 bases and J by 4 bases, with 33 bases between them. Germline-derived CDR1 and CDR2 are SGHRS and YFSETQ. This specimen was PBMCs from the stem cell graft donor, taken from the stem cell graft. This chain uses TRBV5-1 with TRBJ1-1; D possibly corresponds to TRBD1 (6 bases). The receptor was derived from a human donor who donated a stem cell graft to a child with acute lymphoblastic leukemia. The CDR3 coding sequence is TGCGCCAGCAGCTTCCATTTTAGCCGACAGGCCTCGAACATTAAAGGCACTGAAGCTTTCTTT. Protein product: CASSFHFSRQASNIKGTEAFF.